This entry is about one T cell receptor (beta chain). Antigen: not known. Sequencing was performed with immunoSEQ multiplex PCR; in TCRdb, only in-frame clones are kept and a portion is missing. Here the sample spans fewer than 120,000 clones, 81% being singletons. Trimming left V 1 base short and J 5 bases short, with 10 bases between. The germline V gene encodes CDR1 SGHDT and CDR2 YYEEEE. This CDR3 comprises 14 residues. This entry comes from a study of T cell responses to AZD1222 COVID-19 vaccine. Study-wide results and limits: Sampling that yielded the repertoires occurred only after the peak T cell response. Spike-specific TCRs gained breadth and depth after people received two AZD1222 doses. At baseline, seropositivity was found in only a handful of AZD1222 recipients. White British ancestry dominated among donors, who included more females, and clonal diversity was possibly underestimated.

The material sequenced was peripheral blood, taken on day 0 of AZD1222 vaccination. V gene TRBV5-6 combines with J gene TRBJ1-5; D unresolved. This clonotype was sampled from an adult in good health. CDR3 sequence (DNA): TGTGCCAGCAGCTTGCGGACGGGAGATCAGCCCCAGCATTTT. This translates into CASSLRTGDQPQHF.